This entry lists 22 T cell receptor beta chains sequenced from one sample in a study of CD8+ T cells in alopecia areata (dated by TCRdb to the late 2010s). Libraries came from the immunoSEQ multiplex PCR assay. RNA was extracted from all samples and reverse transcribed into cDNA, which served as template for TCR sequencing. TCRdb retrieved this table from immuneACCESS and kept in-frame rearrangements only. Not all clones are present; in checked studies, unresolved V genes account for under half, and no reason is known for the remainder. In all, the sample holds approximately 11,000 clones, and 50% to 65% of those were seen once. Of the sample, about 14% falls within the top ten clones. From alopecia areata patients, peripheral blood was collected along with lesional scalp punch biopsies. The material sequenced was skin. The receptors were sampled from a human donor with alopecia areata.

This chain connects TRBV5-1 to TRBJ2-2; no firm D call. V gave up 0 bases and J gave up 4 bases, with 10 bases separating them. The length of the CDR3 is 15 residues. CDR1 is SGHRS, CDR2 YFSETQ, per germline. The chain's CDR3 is CASSLGTGPTGELFF. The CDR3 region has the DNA TGCGCCAGCAGCTTGGGAACGGGCCCCACCGGGGAGCTGTTTTTT.

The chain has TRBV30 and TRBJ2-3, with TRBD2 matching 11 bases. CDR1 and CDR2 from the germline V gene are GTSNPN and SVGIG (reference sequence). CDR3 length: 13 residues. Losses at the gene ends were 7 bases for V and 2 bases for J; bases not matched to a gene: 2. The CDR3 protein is CALAGGFTDTQYF. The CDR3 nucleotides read TGTGCCTTAGCGGGGGGGTTCACAGATACGCAGTATTTT.

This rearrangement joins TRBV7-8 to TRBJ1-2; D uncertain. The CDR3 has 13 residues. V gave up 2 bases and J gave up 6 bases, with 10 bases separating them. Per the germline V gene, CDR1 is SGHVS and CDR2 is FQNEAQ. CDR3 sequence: CASSLFLSNGYTF. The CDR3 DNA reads TGTGCCAGCAGCTTATTTTTGAGCAATGGCTACACCTTC.

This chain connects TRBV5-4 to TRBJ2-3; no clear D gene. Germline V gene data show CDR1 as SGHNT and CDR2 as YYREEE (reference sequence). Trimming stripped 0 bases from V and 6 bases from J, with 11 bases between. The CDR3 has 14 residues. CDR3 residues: CASSLGQAIDTQYF. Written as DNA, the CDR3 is TGTGCCAGCAGCTTGGGTCAGGCTATCGATACGCAGTATTTT. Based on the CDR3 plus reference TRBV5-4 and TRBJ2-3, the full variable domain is ETGVTQSPTHLIKTRGQQVTLRCSSQSGHNTVSWYQQALGQGPQFIFQYYREEENGRGNFPPRFSGLQFPNYSSELNVNALELDDSALYLCASSLGQAIDTQYFGPGTRLTVL.

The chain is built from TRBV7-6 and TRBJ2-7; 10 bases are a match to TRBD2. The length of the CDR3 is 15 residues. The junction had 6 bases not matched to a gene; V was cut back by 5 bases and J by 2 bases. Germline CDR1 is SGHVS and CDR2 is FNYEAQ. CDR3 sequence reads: CASSESGRAPYEQYF. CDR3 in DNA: TGTGCCAGCAGCGAAAGCGGGAGGGCCCCCTACGAGCAGTACTTC.

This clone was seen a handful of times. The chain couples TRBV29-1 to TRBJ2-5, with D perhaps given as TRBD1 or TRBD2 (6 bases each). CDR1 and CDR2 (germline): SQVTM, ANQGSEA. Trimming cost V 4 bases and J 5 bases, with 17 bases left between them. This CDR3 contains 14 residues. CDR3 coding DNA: TGCAGCGTTGGATGGACAGTTGGGGGGGAGACCCAGTACTTC. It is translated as CSVGWTVGGETQYF.

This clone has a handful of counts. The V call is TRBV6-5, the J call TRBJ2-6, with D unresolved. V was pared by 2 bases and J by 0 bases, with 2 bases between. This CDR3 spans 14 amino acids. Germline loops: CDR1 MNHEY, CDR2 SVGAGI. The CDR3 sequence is CASSYSSGANVLTF. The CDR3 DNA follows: TGTGCCAGCAGTTACAGCTCTGGGGCCAACGTCCTGACTTTC.

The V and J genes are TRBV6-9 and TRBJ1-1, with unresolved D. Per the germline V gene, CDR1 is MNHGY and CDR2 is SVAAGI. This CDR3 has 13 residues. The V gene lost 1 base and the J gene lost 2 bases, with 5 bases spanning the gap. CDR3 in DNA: TGTGCCAGCAGTTATTGGCACAACACTGAAGCTTTCTTT. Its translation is CASSYWHNTEAFF.

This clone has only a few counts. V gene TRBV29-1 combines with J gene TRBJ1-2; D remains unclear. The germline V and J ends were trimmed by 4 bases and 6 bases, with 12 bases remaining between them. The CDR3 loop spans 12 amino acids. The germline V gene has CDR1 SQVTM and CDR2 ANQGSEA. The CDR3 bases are TGCAGCGTTGTTGGGTTTCTAGATGGCTACACCTTC. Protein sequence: CSVVGFLDGYTF.

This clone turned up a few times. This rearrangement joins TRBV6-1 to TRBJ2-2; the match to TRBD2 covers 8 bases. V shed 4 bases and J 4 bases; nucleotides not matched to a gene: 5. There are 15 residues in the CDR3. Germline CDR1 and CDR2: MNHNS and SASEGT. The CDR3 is CASSVTSGSTGELFF. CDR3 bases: TGTGCCAGCAGTGTTACTAGCGGTAGCACCGGGGAGCTGTTTTTT.

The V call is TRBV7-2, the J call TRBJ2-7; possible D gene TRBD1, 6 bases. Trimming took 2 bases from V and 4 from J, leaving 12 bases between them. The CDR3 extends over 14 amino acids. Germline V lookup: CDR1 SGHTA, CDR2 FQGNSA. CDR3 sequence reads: CASSLRGIRYEQYF. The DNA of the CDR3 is TGTGCCAGCAGCTTAAGGGGGATTCGGTACGAGCAGTACTTC.

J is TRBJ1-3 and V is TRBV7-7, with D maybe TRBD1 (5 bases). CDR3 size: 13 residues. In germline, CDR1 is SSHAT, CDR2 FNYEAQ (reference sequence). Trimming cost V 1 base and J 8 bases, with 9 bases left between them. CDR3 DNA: TGTGCCAGCAGCTTAGTGGCGGGGGACACCATATATTTT. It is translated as CASSLVAGDTIYF. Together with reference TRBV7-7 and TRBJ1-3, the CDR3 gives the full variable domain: GAGVSQSPRYKVTKRGQDVTLRCDPISSHATLYWYQQALGQGPEFLTYFNYEAQPDKSGLPSDRFSAERPEGSISTLTIQRTEQRDSAMYRCASSLVAGDTIYFGEGSWLTVV.

CDR3 sequence: CASTSPGGTGNYGYTF. The CDR3 nucleotides read TGTGCCAGCACCTCTCCTGGGGGGACAGGAAACTATGGCTACACCTTC. The chain couples TRBV7-2 to TRBJ1-2; 8 bases agree with TRBD1. V lost 7 bases and J lost 2; bases outside the gene matches: 12. Germline V gives CDR1 SGHTA, CDR2 FQGNSA. CDR3 size: 16 residues.

The CDR3: CASSRQLNTGELFF. The CDR3 DNA is TGTGCCAGCAGCCGACAGTTAAACACCGGGGAGCTGTTTTTT. The J gene is TRBJ2-2, the V gene TRBV5-4, with TRBD1 as a possible D gene (5 bases). Germline V gene lookup returns CDR1 SGHNT and CDR2 YYREEE (reference sequence). The V end was cut by 4 bases, the J end by 2 bases, with 9 bases between. CDR3 length equals 14 residues.

The CDR3 nucleotides read TGTGCAAGTCGCTACGCATACCGCGGGCTACACTACGAGCAGTACTTC. Translation gives CASRYAYRGLHYEQYF. The gene calls are TRBV12-2 and TRBJ2-7; the DNA was not used to check the table's D call, TRBD2. TRBV12-2 is a recognized pseudogene. The CDR3 is 16 amino acids.

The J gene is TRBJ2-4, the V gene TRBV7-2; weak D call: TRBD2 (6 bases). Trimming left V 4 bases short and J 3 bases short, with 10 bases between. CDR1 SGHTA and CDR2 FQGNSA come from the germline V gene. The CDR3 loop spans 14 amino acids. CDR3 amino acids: CASSYFGGKNIQYF. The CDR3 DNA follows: TGTGCCAGCAGCTACTTCGGGGGCAAAAACATTCAGTACTTC.

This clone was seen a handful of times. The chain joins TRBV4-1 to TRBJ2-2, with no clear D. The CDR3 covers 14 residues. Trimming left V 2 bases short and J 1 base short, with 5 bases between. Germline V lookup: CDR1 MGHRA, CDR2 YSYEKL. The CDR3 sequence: CASSQLQNTGELFF. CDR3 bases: TGCGCCAGCAGCCAATTGCAGAACACCGGGGAGCTGTTTTTT.

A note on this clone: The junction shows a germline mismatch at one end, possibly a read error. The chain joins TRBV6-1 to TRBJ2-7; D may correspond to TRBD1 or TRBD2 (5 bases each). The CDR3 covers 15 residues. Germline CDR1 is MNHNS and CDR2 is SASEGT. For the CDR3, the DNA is TGTGCCAGCAGGGAAAGGGGAGTAAATGTCTACGAGCGGTACTTC. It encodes CASRERGVNVYERYF.

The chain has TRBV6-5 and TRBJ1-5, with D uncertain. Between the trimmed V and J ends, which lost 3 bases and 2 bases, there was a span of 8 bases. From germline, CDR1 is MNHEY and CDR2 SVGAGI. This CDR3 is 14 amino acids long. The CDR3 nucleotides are TGTGCCAGCAGTTATGTGGGAGGCAATCAGCCCCAGCATTTT. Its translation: CASSYVGGNQPQHF.

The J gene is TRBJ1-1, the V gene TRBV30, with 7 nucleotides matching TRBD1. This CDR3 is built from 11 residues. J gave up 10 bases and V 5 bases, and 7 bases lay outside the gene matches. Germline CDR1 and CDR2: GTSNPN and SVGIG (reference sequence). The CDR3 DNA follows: TGTGCCTGGGCGTATCAGGGGGTAGCTTTCTTT. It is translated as CAWAYQGVAFF.

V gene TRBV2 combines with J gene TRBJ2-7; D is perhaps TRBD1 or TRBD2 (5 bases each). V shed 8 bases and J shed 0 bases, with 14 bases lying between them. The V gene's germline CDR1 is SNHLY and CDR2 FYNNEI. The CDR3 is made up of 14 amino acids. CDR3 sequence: CASEVGPSSYEQYF. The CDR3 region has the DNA TGTGCCAGCGAGGTGGGACCGAGCTCCTACGAGCAGTACTTC.

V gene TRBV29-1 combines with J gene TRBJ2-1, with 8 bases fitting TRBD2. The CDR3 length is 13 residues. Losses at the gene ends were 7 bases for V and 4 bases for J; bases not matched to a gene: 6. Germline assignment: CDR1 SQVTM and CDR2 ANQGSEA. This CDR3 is CSALGTSYNEQFF. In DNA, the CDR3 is TGCAGCGCGTTAGGGACTAGTTACAATGAGCAGTTCTTC.